The 12 T cell receptor beta chains below were found in one sample sequenced in a study of blood T cell repertoires in COVID-19 (TCRdb year 2020). Preparation of the library involved the immunoSEQ multiplex PCR assay. The source is immuneACCESS, and TCRdb retained only in-frame sequences with V and J called. Part of the clones is not carried over; for the studies checked, unresolved V genes explain less than half of this, and the remainder is unexplained. This sample comprises approximately 200,000 clones, 87% of them detected only once. 7% to 7.5% of the sample is held by the ten biggest clonotypes. The sequenced sample was PBMCs or T cells enriched from blood (not recorded which). The receptors originated from a man aged 25 to 45 in a cohort exposed to, infected with or recovered from COVID-19 (not recorded which).

The V and J genes are TRBV9 and TRBJ2-2; weak D call: TRBD1 (6 bases). Germline V lookup: CDR1 SGDLS, CDR2 YYNGEE. V dropped 7 bases and J dropped 3 bases, with 10 bases sitting between them. The CDR3 extends over 13 amino acids. DNA of the CDR3: TGTGCCAGCGGGGGCGGGTACACCGGGGAGCTGTTTTTT. Translation: CASGGGYTGELFF.

The chain recombines TRBV19 with TRBJ1-5, with 8 positions matching TRBD1. The V gene end was trimmed by 3 bases and the J gene end by 0 bases; junction bases not matched to a gene: 13. Looked up from germline, CDR1 is LNHDA and CDR2 is SQIVND (reference sequence). The CDR3 is 19 amino acids. The chain's CDR3 is CASSIPTSGGRISNQPQHF. CDR3 in DNA: TGTGCCAGTAGTATTCCGACTTCAGGGGGCAGAATTAGCAATCAGCCCCAGCATTTT.

The chain links TRBV5-6 to TRBJ1-5; the D is unclear. Germline CDR1 is SGHDT and CDR2 is YYEEEE. V gave up 0 bases and J gave up 7 bases, with 11 bases separating them. The CDR3 has 14 residues. Here the CDR3 DNA reads TGTGCCAGCAGCTTGGCCGGGTTCGCCCAGCCCCAGCATTTT. Protein: CASSLAGFAQPQHF.

The chain employs TRBV2 and TRBJ1-4; 7 bases map to TRBD1. Germline CDR1 is SNHLY and CDR2 is FYNNEI. CDR3 length: 15 residues. V was clipped by 8 bases and J by 3 bases; unmatched bases: 9. The DNA of the CDR3 is TGTGCCAGCGTGCGACAGGGCGTACCTAATGAAAAACTGTTTTTT. It specifies CASVRQGVPNEKLFF.

This clone was counted between two and nine times. The chain combines TRBV6-5 with TRBJ1-4, with 8 bases fitting TRBD1. Trimming took 5 bases from V and 8 from J; bases not matched to a gene: 7. This CDR3 is built from 14 residues. Germline CDR1 reads MNHEY; CDR2 reads SVGAGI. CDR3 bases: TGTGCCAGCAGTCCACAGGGGGTAGGGGAAAAACTGTTTTTT. Protein product: CASSPQGVGEKLFF.

The chain recombines TRBV10-3 with TRBJ2-3; 13 nucleotides agree with TRBD2. The length of the CDR3 is 16 residues. Trimming took 8 bases from V and 1 from J; bases not matched to a gene: 6. CDR1 ENHRY and CDR2 SYGVKD come from the germline V gene. The CDR3 sequence is CAISDGTSGGTDTQYF. The CDR3 nucleotides are TGTGCCATCTCAGATGGGACTAGCGGGGGCACAGATACGCAGTATTTT.

The chain combines TRBV24-1 with TRBJ2-1, with 7 bases identical to TRBD1. The CDR3 totals 13 residues. Trimming cost V 4 bases and J 5 bases; bases outside gene matches: 1. CDR1 is KGHDR and CDR2 is SFDVKD in the germline V gene. The CDR3 nucleotides read TGTGCCACCAGTGAGGGACAGCACAATGAGCAGTTCTTC. Its protein product is CATSEGQHNEQFF.

Here the CDR3 reads CASSTGGTEAFF. The DNA of the CDR3 is TGTGCCAGCAGTACAGGGGGCACTGAAGCTTTCTTT. The rearrangement links TRBV3-1 (or the pseudogene TRBV3-2) to TRBJ1-1; 8 bases match TRBD1. CDR1 and CDR2 from the germline V gene are LGHDT and YNNKEL (reference sequence). Trimming took 6 bases from V and 4 from J; bases not matched to a gene: 1. The CDR3 extends over 12 amino acids.

This sequence joins TRBV28 and TRBJ2-1; 11 bases are a match to TRBD2. CDR1 MDHEN and CDR2 SYDVKM come from the germline V gene. The CDR3 is 15 residues long. Trimming removed 7 bases from V and 2 bases from J; junction bases left unmatched: 4. CDR3 bases: TGTGCCAGCACCCCGACTAGCGGGACCTACAATGAGCAGTTCTTC. Its translation: CASTPTSGTYNEQFF.

The chain employs TRBV3-1 (or the pseudogene TRBV3-2) and TRBJ2-1; TRBD2 aligns across 9 bases. Germline CDR1 reads LGHDT; CDR2 reads YNNKEL (reference sequence). This CDR3 is built from 15 residues. The V segment lost 5 bases and the J segment 4 bases; nucleotides outside the gene matches: 6. The CDR3 nucleotides read TGTGCCAGCAGCTATACAACTAGCGGGTACAATGAGCAGTTCTTC. Translation: CASSYTTSGYNEQFF.

Notes on this clone: Sequence at one end of the junction differs from germline and may be a read error. The chain carries TRBV19 and TRBJ2-4; 7 bases are shared with TRBD1. The CDR3 totals 12 residues. Looked up from germline, CDR1 is LNHDA and CDR2 is SQIVND (reference sequence). The CDR3 DNA follows: TGCGCAACAGGGGCAACCAAAAACATTCAGTACTTC. Translated, it gives CATGATKNIQYF. Full variable domain (outside the CDR3, taken from reference TRBV19 and TRBJ2-4): DGGITQSPKYLFRKEGQNVTLSCEQNLNHDAMYWYRQDPGQGLRLIYYSQIVNDFQKGDIAEGYSVSREKKESFPLTVTSAQKNPTAFYLCATGATKNIQYFGAGTRLSVL.

V gene TRBV19 combines with J gene TRBJ1-5, with 11 bases identical to TRBD1. Per germline, CDR1 LNHDA and CDR2 SQIVND (reference sequence). The CDR3 runs to 17 residues. V was clipped by 5 bases and J by 1 base; unmatched bases: 7. The chain's CDR3 is CASSVGTGGGSNQPQHF. The CDR3 region has the DNA TGTGCCAGTAGTGTAGGGACAGGGGGAGGGAGCAATCAGCCCCAGCATTTT.